The clone carrying this TCR beta chain was observed many times. This entry comes from a study of T-cell memory formation after mild COVID-19. Study in general: Largely donor-specific TCR clusters were found.

The CDR3 extends over 15 amino acids. The V gene's germline CDR1 is SGHRS and CDR2 YFSETQ. V lost 0 bases, J lost 5 bases, and 12 bases lay in between. TCRdb independently ran MiXCR on the 5' RACE reads; one entry per CDR3 protein. This table has approximately 290,000 distinct CDR3 sequences, just under 20% appearing once. V usage is TRBV5-1 and J usage is TRBJ2-1; no clear D gene. Sequences were obtained from PBMCs or a T cell subset sorted from them (not recorded which). This receptor was obtained from a man younger than 35 who had mild COVID-19 (a few samples of this study predate the infection). Cell type and time point are not known. CDR3 region: CASSLAVLTNNEQFF. DNA of the CDR3: TGCGCCAGCAGCTTGGCAGTCCTAACAAACAATGAGCAGTTCTTC.